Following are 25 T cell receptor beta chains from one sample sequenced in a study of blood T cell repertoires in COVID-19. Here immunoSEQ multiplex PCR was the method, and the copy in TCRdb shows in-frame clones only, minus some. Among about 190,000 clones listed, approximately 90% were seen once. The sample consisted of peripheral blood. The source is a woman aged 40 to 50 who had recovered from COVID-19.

Here the CDR3 reads CASSFSGRGGVEQFF. The CDR3 nucleotides read TGTGCCAGCAGCTTCAGCGGGAGAGGGGGAGTAGAGCAGTTCTTC. This rearrangement joins TRBV7-9 to TRBJ2-1; 8 positions match TRBD2. This CDR3 has 15 amino acids. Looked up from germline, CDR1 is SEHNR and CDR2 is FQNEAQ (reference sequence). V shed 3 bases, J shed 10 bases, and the junction held 11 bases outside the gene matches.

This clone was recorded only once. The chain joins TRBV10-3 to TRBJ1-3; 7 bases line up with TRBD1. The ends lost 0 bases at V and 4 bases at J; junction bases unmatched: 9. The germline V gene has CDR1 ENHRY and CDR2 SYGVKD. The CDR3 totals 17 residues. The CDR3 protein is CAISESNPGQRGNTIYF. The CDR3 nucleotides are TGTGCCATCAGTGAGTCTAATCCGGGACAGAGAGGAAACACCATATATTTT.

The CDR3, as DNA: TGTGCCACCAGCAGAGGGCTAGCGGATGGCTCCTACAATGAGCAGTTCTTC. It encodes CATSRGLADGSYNEQFF. V gene TRBV15 combines with J gene TRBJ2-1, with 7 bases aligning to TRBD2. Germline V CDR1 and CDR2: LNHNV, YYDKDF (reference sequence). The CDR3 totals 17 residues. V was clipped by 1 base and J by 0 bases; unmatched bases: 6.

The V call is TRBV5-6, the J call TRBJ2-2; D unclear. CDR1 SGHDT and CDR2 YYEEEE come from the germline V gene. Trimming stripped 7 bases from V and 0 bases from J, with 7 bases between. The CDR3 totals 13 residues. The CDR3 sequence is CASGETNTGELFF. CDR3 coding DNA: TGTGCCAGCGGAGAGACGAACACCGGGGAGCTGTTTTTT.

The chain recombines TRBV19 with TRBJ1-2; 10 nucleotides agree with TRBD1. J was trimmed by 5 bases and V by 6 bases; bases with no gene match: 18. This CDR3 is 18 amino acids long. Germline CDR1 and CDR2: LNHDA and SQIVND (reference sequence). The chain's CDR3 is CASSLTGTGDPGGYGYTF. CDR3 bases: TGTGCCAGTAGCCTAACCGGGACAGGGGACCCTGGGGGTTATGGCTACACCTTC.

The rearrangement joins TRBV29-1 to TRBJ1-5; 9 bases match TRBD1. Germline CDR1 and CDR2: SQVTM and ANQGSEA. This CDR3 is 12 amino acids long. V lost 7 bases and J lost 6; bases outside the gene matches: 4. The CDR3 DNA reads TGCAGCGCCGGGACAGGGACTCAGCCCCAGCATTTT. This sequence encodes CSAGTGTQPQHF.

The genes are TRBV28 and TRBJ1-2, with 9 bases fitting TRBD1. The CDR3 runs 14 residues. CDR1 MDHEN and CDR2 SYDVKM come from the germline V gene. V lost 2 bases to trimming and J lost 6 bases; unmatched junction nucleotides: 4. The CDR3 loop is CASSLLQGADGYTF. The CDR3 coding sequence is TGTGCCAGCAGTTTACTACAGGGGGCTGATGGCTACACCTTC.

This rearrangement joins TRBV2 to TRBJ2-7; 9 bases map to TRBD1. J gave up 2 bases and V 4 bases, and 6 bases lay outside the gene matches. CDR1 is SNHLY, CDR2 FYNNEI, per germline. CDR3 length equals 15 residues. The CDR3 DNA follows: TGTGCCAGCAGTGCGGCGGGACAGGGAGCCTACGAGCAGTACTTC. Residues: CASSAAGQGAYEQYF.

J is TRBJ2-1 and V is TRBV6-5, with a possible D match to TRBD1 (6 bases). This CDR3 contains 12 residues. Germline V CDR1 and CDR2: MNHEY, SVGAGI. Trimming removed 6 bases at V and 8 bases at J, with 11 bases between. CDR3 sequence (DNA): TGTGCCAGCAGGGTACAGGGAGATGAGCAGTTCTTC. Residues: CASRVQGDEQFF.

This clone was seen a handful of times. The chain's CDR3 is CASSFIGGAENYGYTF. The CDR3 DNA sequence: TGTGCCAGCAGTTTCATAGGGGGCGCAGAAAACTATGGCTACACCTTC. This chain joins TRBV27 and TRBJ1-2, with TRBD1 matching over 7 bases. Germline V gene sequence: CDR1 MNHEY, CDR2 SMNVEV (reference sequence). The CDR3 extends over 16 amino acids. With 3 bases clipped from V and 2 bases from J, the junction kept 9 bases outside the gene matches.

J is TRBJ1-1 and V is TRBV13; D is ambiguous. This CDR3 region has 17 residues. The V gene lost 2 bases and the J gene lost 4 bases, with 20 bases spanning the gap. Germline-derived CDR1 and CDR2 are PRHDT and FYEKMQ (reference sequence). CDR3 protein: CASSLHVGKEAFTEAFF. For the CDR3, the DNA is TGTGCCAGCAGCTTACATGTCGGGAAGGAGGCGTTCACTGAAGCTTTCTTT.

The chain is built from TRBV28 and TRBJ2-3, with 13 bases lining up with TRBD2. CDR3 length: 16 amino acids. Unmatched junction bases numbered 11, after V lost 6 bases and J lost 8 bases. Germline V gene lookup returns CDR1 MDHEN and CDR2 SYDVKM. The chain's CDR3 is CASSPTSGRYLGTQYF. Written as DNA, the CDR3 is TGTGCCAGCAGCCCGACTAGCGGGAGGTACCTAGGTACGCAGTATTTT. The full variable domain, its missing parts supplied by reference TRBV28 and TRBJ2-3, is DVKVTQSSRYLVKRTGEKVFLECVQDMDHENMFWYRQDPGLGLRLIYFSYDVKMKEKGDIPEGYSVSREKKERFSLILESASTNQTSMYLCASSPTSGRYLGTQYFGPGTRLTVL.

DNA of the CDR3: TGTGCCAGCAGCTTTGGACAGGGGGCTAGAATATACAATGAGCAGTTCTTC. Its translation: CASSFGQGARIYNEQFF. J is TRBJ2-1 and V is TRBV5-4, with 11 bases identical to TRBD1. CDR3 length: 17 residues. J was trimmed by 4 bases and V by 2 bases; bases with no gene match: 8. The germline V gene has CDR1 SGHNT and CDR2 YYREEE (reference sequence).

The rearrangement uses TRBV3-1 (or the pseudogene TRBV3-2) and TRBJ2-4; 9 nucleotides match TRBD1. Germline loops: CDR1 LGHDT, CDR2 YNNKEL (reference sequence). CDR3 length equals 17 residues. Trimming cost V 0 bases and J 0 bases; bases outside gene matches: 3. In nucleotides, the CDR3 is TGTGCCAGCAGCCAAGATCAGGGACAGGGAGCCAAAAACATTCAGTACTTC. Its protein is CASSQDQGQGAKNIQYF.

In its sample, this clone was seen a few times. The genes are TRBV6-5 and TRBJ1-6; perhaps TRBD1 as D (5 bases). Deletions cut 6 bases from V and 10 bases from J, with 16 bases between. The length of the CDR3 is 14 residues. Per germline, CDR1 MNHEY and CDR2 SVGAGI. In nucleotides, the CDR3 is TGTGCCAGCAGCGAGGTCAGGGCCGGATCACCCCTCCACTTT. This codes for CASSEVRAGSPLHF.

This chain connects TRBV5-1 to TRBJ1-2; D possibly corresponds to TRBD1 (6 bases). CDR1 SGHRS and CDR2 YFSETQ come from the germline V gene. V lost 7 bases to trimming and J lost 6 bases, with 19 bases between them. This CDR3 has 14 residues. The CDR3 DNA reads TGCGCCAGCGGCAGGGACAACCCCGGGAATGGCTACACCTTC. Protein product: CASGRDNPGNGYTF.

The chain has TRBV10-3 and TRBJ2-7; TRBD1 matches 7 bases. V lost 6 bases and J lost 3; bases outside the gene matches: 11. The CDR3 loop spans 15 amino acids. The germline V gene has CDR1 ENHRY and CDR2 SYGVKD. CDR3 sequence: CAIRVGDSSFYEQYF. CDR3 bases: TGTGCCATCAGGGTGGGGGACAGCTCCTTCTACGAGCAGTACTTC.

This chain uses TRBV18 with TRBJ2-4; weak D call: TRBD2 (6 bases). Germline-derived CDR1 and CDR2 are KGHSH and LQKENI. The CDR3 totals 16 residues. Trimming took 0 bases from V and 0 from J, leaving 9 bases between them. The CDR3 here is CASSPPGTLAKNIQYF. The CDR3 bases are TGTGCCAGCTCACCACCGGGGACTCTAGCCAAAAACATTCAGTACTTC.

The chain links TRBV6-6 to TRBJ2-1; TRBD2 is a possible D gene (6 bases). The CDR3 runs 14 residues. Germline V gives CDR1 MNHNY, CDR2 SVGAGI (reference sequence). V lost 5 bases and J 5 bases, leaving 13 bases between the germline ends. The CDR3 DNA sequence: TGTGCCAGCAGTGCAACTAGCAGTAACAATGAGCAGTTCTTC. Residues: CASSATSSNNEQFF.

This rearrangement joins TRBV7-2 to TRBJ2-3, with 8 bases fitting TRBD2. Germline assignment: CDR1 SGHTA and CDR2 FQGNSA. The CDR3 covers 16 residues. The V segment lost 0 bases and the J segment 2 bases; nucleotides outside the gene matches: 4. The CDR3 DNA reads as TGTGCCAGCAGCTTAGCGGGTAGCGGGAACACAGATACGCAGTATTTT. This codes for CASSLAGSGNTDTQYF.

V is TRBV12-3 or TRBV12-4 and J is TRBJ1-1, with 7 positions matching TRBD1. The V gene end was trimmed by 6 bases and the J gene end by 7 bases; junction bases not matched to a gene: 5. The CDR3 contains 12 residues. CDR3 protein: CASRTDRLEAFF. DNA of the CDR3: TGTGCCAGCAGAACGGACAGGCTTGAAGCTTTCTTT.

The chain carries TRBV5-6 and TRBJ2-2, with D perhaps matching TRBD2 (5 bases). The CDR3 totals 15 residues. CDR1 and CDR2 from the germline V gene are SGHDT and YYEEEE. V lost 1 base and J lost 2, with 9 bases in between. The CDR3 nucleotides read TGTGCCAGCAGCTTGTTGGGGAGAAACACCGGGGAGCTGTTTTTT. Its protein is CASSLLGRNTGELFF. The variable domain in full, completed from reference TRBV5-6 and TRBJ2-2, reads DAGVTQSPTHLIKTRGQQVTLRCSPKSGHDTVSWYQQALGQGPQFIFQYYEEEERQRGNFPDRFSGHQFPNYSSELNVNALLLGDSALYLCASSLLGRNTGELFFGEGSRLTVL.

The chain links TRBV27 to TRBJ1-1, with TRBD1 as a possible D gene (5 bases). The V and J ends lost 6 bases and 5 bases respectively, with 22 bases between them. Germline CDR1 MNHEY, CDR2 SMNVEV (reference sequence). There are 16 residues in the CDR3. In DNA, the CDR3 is TGTGCCAGCAGCTTTTCTAGGTCGCAGGGAGGGACTGAAGCTTTCTTT. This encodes CASSFSRSQGGTEAFF.

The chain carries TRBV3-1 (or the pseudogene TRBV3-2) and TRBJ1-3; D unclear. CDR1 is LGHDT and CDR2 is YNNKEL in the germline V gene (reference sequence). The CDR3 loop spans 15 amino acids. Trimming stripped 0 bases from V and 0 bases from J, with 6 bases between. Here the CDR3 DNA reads TGTGCCAGCAGCCAAGACTGGAGCTCTGGAAACACCATATATTTT. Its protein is CASSQDWSSGNTIYF.

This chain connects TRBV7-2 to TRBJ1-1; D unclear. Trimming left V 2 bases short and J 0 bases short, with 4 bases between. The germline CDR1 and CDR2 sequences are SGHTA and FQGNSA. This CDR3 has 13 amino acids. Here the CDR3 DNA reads TGTGCCAGCAGCTTATCAGTGAACACTGAAGCTTTCTTT. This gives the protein CASSLSVNTEAFF.